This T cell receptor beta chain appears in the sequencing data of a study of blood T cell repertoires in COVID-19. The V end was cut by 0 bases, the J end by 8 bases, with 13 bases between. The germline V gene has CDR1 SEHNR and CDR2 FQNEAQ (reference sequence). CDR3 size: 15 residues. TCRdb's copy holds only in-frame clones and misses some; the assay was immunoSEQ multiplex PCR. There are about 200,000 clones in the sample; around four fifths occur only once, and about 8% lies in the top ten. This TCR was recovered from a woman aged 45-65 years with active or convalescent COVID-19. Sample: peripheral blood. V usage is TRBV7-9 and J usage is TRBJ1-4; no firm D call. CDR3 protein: CASSLASPTPEKLFF. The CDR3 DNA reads TGTGCCAGCAGCTTAGCTTCTCCTACGCCCGAAAAACTGTTTTTT.